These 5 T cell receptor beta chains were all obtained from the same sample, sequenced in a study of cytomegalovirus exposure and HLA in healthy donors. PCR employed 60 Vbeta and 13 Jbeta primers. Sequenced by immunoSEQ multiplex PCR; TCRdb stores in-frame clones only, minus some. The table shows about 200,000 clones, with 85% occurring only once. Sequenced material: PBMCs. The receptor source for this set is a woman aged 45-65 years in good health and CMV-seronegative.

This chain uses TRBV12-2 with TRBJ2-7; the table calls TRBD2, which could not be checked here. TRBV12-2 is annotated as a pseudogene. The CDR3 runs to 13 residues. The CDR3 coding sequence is TGTGCAGGGCCCGGCGAGGGAACCTACGAGCAGTACTTC. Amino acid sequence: CAGPGEGTYEQYF.

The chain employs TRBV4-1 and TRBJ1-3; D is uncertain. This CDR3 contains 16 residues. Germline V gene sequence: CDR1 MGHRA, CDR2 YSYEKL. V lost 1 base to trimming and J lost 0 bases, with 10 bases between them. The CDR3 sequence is CASSQGYTTSGNTIYF. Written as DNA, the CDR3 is TGCGCCAGCAGCCAAGGTTACACCACCTCTGGAAACACCATATATTTT.

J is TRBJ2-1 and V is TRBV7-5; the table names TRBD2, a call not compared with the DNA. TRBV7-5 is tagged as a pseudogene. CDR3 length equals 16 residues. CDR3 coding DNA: TGTGTCAGAAGCTTCTATCCGTCGGGACTCAGCAATGAGCAGTTCTTC. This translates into CVRSFYPSGLSNEQFF.

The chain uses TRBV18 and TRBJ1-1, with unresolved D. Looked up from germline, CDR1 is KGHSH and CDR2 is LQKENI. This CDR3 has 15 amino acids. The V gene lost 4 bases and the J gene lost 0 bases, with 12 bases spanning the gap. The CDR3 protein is CASSQLTVMNTEAFF. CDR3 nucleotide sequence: TGTGCCAGCTCACAACTCACAGTTATGAACACTGAAGCTTTCTTT.

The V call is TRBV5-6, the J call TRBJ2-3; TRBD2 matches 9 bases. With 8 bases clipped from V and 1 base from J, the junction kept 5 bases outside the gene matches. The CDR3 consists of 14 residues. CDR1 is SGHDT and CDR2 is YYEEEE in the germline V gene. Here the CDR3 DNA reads TGTGCCAGTTCCTTAGCGGGAGGCACAGATACGCAGTATTTT. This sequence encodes CASSLAGGTDTQYF.